The sequence of this T cell receptor beta chain was determined in a study of T cells in Graves' hyperthyroidism and ophthalmopathy. Across the whole study: Peripheral blood sampling occurred at initial diagnosis, before any treatment.

Approximately 9.3 ml of fresh peripheral blood supplied the PBMCs. Trimming stripped 10 bases from V and 4 bases from J, with 13 bases between. The CDR3 is 12 amino acids. The germline gives CDR1 LNHDA, CDR2 SQIVND (reference sequence). TCR beta CDR3 region amplification was performed from RNA transcripts. A first-round RT-PCR of the TCR CDR3 used the HTBI primer set. TCRdb used MiXCR to reprocess the multiplex PCR reads, holding one entry per CDR3 protein. In the table there are 600,000 to 750,000 distinct CDR3 sequences, roughly 17% of which are singletons. General study points: Using 13 V-J features, a model discriminated ophthalmopathy from stable hyperthyroidism. Ophthalmopathy, which appeared later, was predicted by the model a median 6.5 months before onset.

Turning to this clonotype: What it binds is not known.

The rearrangement uses TRBV19 and TRBJ1-2; perhaps TRBD1 as D (6 bases). Sequences were obtained from blood. This clonotype originated in a man over 45 with Graves' hyperthyroidism. CDR3 loop: CATLTGTYGYTF. The CDR3 region has the DNA TGTGCCACCTTAACAGGGACCTATGGCTACACCTTC.